The 13 T cell receptor beta chains below were found in one sample sequenced in a study of molecular identifiers for immune sequencing clone quantification. TCRdb re-analysed the PCR reads in MiXCR, keeping a single row per CDR3 protein. This sample has just under 650,000 distinct CDR3 sequences; about 20% occur once, and the top ten carry around 0.86%. The sample comprised naive CD8+ T cells from blood, with Jurkat cell RNA spiked in. Subset denoted: FACS-sorted CD8+CD4-CCR7+CD45RA+ naive T cells. The source is a human donor in good health. Some libraries in this study had Jurkat cell RNA spiked in.

Remarks on this clonotype: A read error is possible here, since a much larger clone lies one base away. The chain employs TRBV5-1 and TRBJ1-4, with D unclear. This CDR3 has 16 residues. Germline CDR1 is SGHRS and CDR2 is YFSETQ. The CDR3 spells CASSLGRRTLDEKPFF. DNA for the CDR3: TGCGCCAGCAGCTTAGGACGCAGGACGCTTGATGAAAAACCGTTTTTT.

Note on this clonotype: A much larger clone sits a single nucleotide away, making a read error possible. The chain carries TRBV19 and TRBJ2-7, with D perhaps TRBD1 or TRBD2 (6 bases each). Per the germline V gene, CDR1 is LNHDA and CDR2 is SQIVND (reference sequence). This CDR3 region has 13 residues. The CDR3: CASTGRDTYEQHF. As DNA, the CDR3 is TGTGCCAGTACGGGGCGGGACACCTACGAGCAGCACTTC.

CDR3: CASSSDRTSTDTQYF. CDR3 DNA: TGTGCCAGCAGTTCCGACAGAACTAGCACAGATACGCAGTATTTT. The J gene is TRBJ2-3, the V gene TRBV12-3 or TRBV12-4; tentatively, D is TRBD1 (5 bases). The CDR3 totals 15 residues. The ends were cut back, 4 bases at V and 0 bases at J, with 11 bases in the middle.

This clonotype was observed at least ten times. The rearrangement joins TRBV4-1 to TRBJ1-1, with D perhaps TRBD1 (6 bases). V was shortened by 3 bases and J by 4 bases, with 15 bases between the two germline ends. The CDR3 contains 15 residues. Germline CDR1 reads MGHRA; CDR2 reads YSYEKL. DNA for the CDR3: TGCGCCAGCAGCCAGTTCTTACAGGGCGGCACTGAAGCTTTCTTT. Translation: CASSQFLQGGTEAFF.

This clonotype appeared a few times. The chain carries TRBV9 and TRBJ2-1, with D perhaps TRBD1 (5 bases). V lost 0 bases to trimming and J lost 4 bases, with 11 bases between them. From germline, CDR1 is SGDLS and CDR2 YYNGEE. The CDR3 length is 15 residues. CDR3 sequence: CASSVGGLGYNEQFF. Written as DNA, the CDR3 is TGTGCCAGCAGCGTAGGGGGCTTGGGTTACAATGAGCAGTTCTTC.

This clonotype was observed many times. This chain joins TRBV4-2 and TRBJ2-3; D gene unclear. With 2 bases removed from V and 6 bases from J, the gap between germline ends came to 9 bases. Germline assignment: CDR1 LGHNA and CDR2 YNFKEQ. The CDR3 loop spans 13 amino acids. The CDR3 sequence is CASSQSLRDTQYF. The CDR3, as DNA: TGTGCCAGCAGCCAATCACTAAGGGATACGCAGTATTTT.

V is TRBV4-3 and J is TRBJ2-3, with a possible D match to TRBD1 (6 bases). The CDR3 has 14 amino acids. The germline gives CDR1 LGHNA, CDR2 YSLEER. V gave up 4 bases and J gave up 6 bases, with 14 bases separating them. In nucleotides, the CDR3 is TGCGCCAGCAGCCTCGGACTGCAGGGGGATACGCAGTATTTT. Protein product: CASSLGLQGDTQYF.

In the case of this clonotype: This may come from a read error, since a much larger clone is one base off. The rearrangement joins TRBV6-2 or TRBV6-3 to TRBJ1-1; D remains ambiguous. Looked up from germline, CDR1 is MNHEY and CDR2 is SVGEGT. CDR3 length: 13 residues. The CDR3 spells CASSPYVNTEACF. The CDR3 DNA follows: TGTGCCAGCAGCCCATACGTGAACACTGAAGCTTGCTTT.

V usage is TRBV7-9 and J usage is TRBJ2-7; tentative D call: TRBD1 (5 bases). Germline V gene lookup returns CDR1 SEHNR and CDR2 FQNEAQ (reference sequence). The CDR3 sequence is 16 residues long. V gave up 5 bases and J gave up 4 bases, with 21 bases separating them. The CDR3 DNA is TGTGCCAGCAGCCAAACAGGTACCGCCGCGGTTTACGAGCAGTACTTC. This translates into CASSQTGTAAVYEQYF.

On this clonotype: This may be a read error: a much more frequent sequence differs by one nucleotide. This chain links TRBV29-1 with TRBJ2-7; TRBD1 matches at 7 bases. Germline assignment: CDR1 SQVTM and CDR2 ANQGSEA. The CDR3 runs 14 residues. Losses at the gene ends were 5 bases for V and 5 bases for J; bases not matched to a gene: 12. This CDR3 is CSVRFWDSAHEQYF. CDR3 nucleotide sequence: TGCAGCGTTCGTTTTTGGGACAGTGCCCACGAGCAGTACTTC.

This clonotype has just a few counts. This chain links TRBV7-9 with TRBJ2-7, with TRBD2 matching 12 bases. Germline CDR1 SEHNR, CDR2 FQNEAQ (reference sequence). The ends lost 5 bases at V and 5 bases at J; junction bases unmatched: 7. The CDR3 sequence is 15 residues long. DNA for the CDR3: TGTGCCAGCAGCACGACTAGCGGGAGTTTTAACGAGCAGTACTTC. This gives the protein CASSTTSGSFNEQYF. Combining the CDR3 with reference TRBV7-9 and TRBJ2-7 gives the whole variable domain DTGVSQNPRHKITKRGQNVTFRCDPISEHNRLYWYRQTLGQGPEFLTYFQNEAQLEKSRLLSDRFSAERPKGSFSTLEIQRTEQGDSAMYLCASSTTSGSFNEQYFGPGTRLTVT.

Note on this clonotype: One end of the junction does not line up with germline, which may come from a read error. The gene calls are TRBV4-3 and TRBJ1-2, with 9 bases matching TRBD1. The CDR3 extends over 16 amino acids. Germline assignment: CDR1 LGHNA and CDR2 YSLEER. CDR3 in DNA: TGCGCCGGCAGCCAAGGGGGACAGGGACTACTTTATGGCTACACCTTC. Translating gives CAGSQGGQGLLYGYTF.

V and J are TRBV18 and TRBJ2-7, with TRBD2 as a possible D gene (6 bases). CDR1 is KGHSH, CDR2 LQKENI, per germline. V lost 0 bases and J lost 7, with 19 bases in between. The CDR3 has 16 residues. CDR3 loop: CASSPPPRLDTQEQYF. The CDR3 bases are TGTGCCAGCTCACCACCTCCGAGACTAGACACCCAAGAGCAGTACTTC.